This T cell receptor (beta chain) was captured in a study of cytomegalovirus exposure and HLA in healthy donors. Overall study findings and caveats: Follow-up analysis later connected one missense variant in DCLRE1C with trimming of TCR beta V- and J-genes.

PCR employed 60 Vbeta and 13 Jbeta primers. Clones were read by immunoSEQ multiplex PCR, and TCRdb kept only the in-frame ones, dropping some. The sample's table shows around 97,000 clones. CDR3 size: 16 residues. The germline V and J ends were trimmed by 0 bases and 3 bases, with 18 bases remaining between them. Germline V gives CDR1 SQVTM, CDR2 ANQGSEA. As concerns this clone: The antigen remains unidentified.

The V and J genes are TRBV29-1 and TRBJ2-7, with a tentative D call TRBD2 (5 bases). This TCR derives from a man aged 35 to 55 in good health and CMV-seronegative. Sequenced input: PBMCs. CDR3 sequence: CSVEDRGRVSRYEQYF. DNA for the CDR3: TGCAGCGTTGAAGACCGGGGTCGTGTATCCCGCTACGAGCAGTACTTC.